One TCR beta chain is described in this entry. Its antigen is still unknown. The data belong to a study of PD-1 blockade in classical Hodgkin lymphoma. About the study: Every 2 weeks, patients got 3 mg/kg intravenous nivolumab.

Notes on the study in general: CD4+ TCR diversity, unlike CD8+, climbed significantly by C4D1. Patients with a complete response exhibited baseline diversity comparable to newly diagnosed patients.

Sample time point: cycle 4 day 1 (C4D1), after 6 weeks of nivolumab. All the patients suffered relapse after autologous stem cell transplantation, and brentuximab vedotin exposure differed. The authors enriched CD8+ T cells from thawed PBMCs via magnetic negative selection. The CDR3 is made up of 14 amino acids. Trimming pared 0 bases from V and 0 bases from J, leaving 3 bases between. CDR1 is SGHTA and CDR2 is FQGNSA in the germline V gene. Here immunoSEQ multiplex PCR was the method, and the copy in TCRdb shows in-frame clones only, minus some. The repertoire holds fewer than 15,000 clones, approximately 91% seen once, with approximately 18% in the top ten.

This TCR derives from a human donor with classical Hodgkin lymphoma. The specimen comprised CD8+ T cells from blood, sampled before the fourth cycle of nivolumab. The V and J genes are TRBV7-2 and TRBJ2-1, with D unresolved. The CDR3 DNA is TGTGCCAGCAGCTTAGCTCCCTCCTACAATGAGCAGTTCTTC. Its translation is CASSLAPSYNEQFF.